Presented here are 3 T cell receptor beta chains from one specimen sequenced in a study of T cell repertoires in ileal Crohn's disease. The method was immunoSEQ multiplex PCR; TCRdb's version includes in-frame clones alone and lacks a portion of them. The sample shows 30,000 to 35,000 clones, around 80% of them seen only once. The specimen sequenced was ileal tissue. The receptors derive from an adult with Crohn's disease.

The CDR3 DNA reads as TGCGCCAGCACCCTAGGGGGACTAGACTACAATGAGCAGTTCTTC. Residues: CASTLGGLDYNEQFF. The J gene is TRBJ2-1, the V gene TRBV5-1, with 8 nucleotides matching TRBD2. CDR1 and CDR2 (germline): SGHRS, YFSETQ. With V trimmed by 6 bases and J by 3 bases, 8 bases remained unmatched. The CDR3 has 15 amino acids. The variable domain in full, completed from reference TRBV5-1 and TRBJ2-1, reads KAGVTQTPRYLIKTRGQQVTLSCSPISGHRSVSWYQQTPGQGLQFLFEYFSETQRNKGNFPGRFSGRQFSNSRSEMNVSTLELGDSALYLCASTLGGLDYNEQFFGPGTRLTVL.

The rearrangement links TRBV29-1 to TRBJ1-1; 8 nucleotides agree with TRBD1. From germline, CDR1 is SQVTM and CDR2 ANQGSEA. The V segment lost 5 bases and the J segment 4 bases; nucleotides outside the gene matches: 6. The CDR3 has 13 residues. Written as DNA, the CDR3 is TGCAGCGTTTGGACAGGGAGAGGCACTGAAGCTTTCTTT. It is translated as CSVWTGRGTEAFF.

The genes are TRBV18 and TRBJ2-5; maybe TRBD2 (7 bases). The CDR3 sequence is 15 residues long. Germline loops: CDR1 KGHSH, CDR2 LQKENI. Deletions cut 2 bases from V and 3 bases from J, with 13 bases between. The CDR3, as DNA: TGTGCCAGCTCACCAGGACTAGGGGGAGAAGAGACCCAGTACTTC. It encodes CASSPGLGGEETQYF.